This T cell receptor beta chain emerged from a study of cytomegalovirus exposure and HLA in healthy donors. The PCR had 60 Vbeta and 13 Jbeta primers. Sequencing used immunoSEQ multiplex PCR; TCRdb keeps in-frame clones, though not all of them. The sample gives 95,000 to 150,000 clones, around 82% of which show up once; roughly 3.7% is in the top ten. The V and J ends lost 4 bases and 1 base, in that order; junction bases with no gene match: 13. The V gene's germline CDR1 is SGDLS and CDR2 YYNGEE. This CDR3 is 18 amino acids long. Sequencing was carried out using PBMCs. V gene TRBV9 combines with J gene TRBJ2-2, with 7 nucleotides matching TRBD2. The receptor was derived from a woman between 35 and 50 years old in good health and CMV-seropositive. CDR3 sequence (DNA): TGTGCCAGCAGCCCTAGCCCCGGGCTAGCGGAGAACACCGGGGAGCTGTTTTTT. It encodes CASSPSPGLAENTGELFF.